Listed here are 15 T cell receptor beta chains from one sample, sequenced in a study of lymphopenia after photon versus proton radiotherapy. Profiled with immunoSEQ multiplex PCR; TCRdb holds only in-frame clones, not every one. The sample has 24,000 or so clones; roughly 84% are singletons. Sequencing used peripheral blood, obtained from a patient treated with photon-based radiotherapy. Every receptor here comes from a man aged 35-49 years with gastric cancer.

This clone was detected only once. The chain couples TRBV30 to TRBJ1-1, with D tentatively TRBD1 (5 bases). Germline-derived CDR1 and CDR2 are GTSNPN and SVGIG (reference sequence). Trimming pared 7 bases from V and 1 base from J, leaving 13 bases between. The CDR3 length is 13 residues. CDR3: CALTVESNTEAFF. The CDR3 DNA is TGTGCCTTGACAGTGGAATCGAACACTGAAGCTTTCTTT.

This chain's CDR3 is CASMGEGETQYF. The CDR3 nucleotides are TGTGCCAGCATGGGCGAGGGAGAGACCCAGTACTTC. The chain recombines TRBV5-4 with TRBJ2-5; a weak D match, TRBD2 (5 bases). Trimming removed 6 bases from V and 4 bases from J, with 10 bases in between. CDR3 length: 12 residues. The germline V gene encodes CDR1 SGHNT and CDR2 YYREEE (reference sequence).

The chain has TRBV4-1 and TRBJ1-4; 7 bases are a match to TRBD1. The germline CDR1 and CDR2 sequences are MGHRA and YSYEKL. Trimming cost V 6 bases and J 1 base; bases outside gene matches: 2. The CDR3 consists of 14 residues. CDR3 sequence (DNA): TGCGCCAGCAGTAGACAGGGAACTAATGAAAAACTGTTTTTT. It specifies CASSRQGTNEKLFF.

The CDR3 bases are TGTGCCAGCAGCTTAGTCGGTCAGGGCTTTAGCACAGATACGCAGTATTTT. Protein sequence: CASSLVGQGFSTDTQYF. The genes are TRBV5-6 and TRBJ2-3, with a tentative D call TRBD1 (5 bases). In germline, CDR1 is SGHDT, CDR2 YYEEEE. There are 17 residues in the CDR3. Trimming left V 2 bases short and J 0 bases short, with 16 bases between.

This clone appeared a few times. V is TRBV5-1 and J is TRBJ1-4; TRBD1 agrees at 8 bases. V lost 2 bases, J lost 6 bases, and 6 bases stayed unmatched. Germline-derived CDR1 and CDR2 are SGHRS and YFSETQ. This CDR3 region has 15 residues. The CDR3 DNA is TGCGCCAGCAGCTTCAACGGACAGGGAGATGAAAAACTGTTTTTT. Translating it yields CASSFNGQGDEKLFF.

V gene TRBV4-3 combines with J gene TRBJ2-7; D not resolved. Germline V gene data show CDR1 as LGHNA and CDR2 as YSLEER. The CDR3 covers 13 residues. V was shortened by 0 bases and J by 7 bases, with 10 bases between the two germline ends. In DNA form, the CDR3 reads TGCGCCAGCAGCCAAGAGGCCAGTCGGGAGCAGTACTTC. Translated: CASSQEASREQYF.

This chain connects TRBV5-1 to TRBJ2-2; D remains unclear. This CDR3 contains 14 residues. Per the germline V gene, CDR1 is SGHRS and CDR2 is YFSETQ. Trimming removed 6 bases from V and 5 bases from J, with 14 bases in between. Here the CDR3 reads CASIQGIGTGELFF. The CDR3 nucleotides read TGCGCCAGCATCCAAGGGATAGGTACCGGGGAGCTGTTTTTT. Full variable domain (missing parts from reference TRBV5-1 and TRBJ2-2): KAGVTQTPRYLIKTRGQQVTLSCSPISGHRSVSWYQQTPGQGLQFLFEYFSETQRNKGNFPGRFSGRQFSNSRSEMNVSTLELGDSALYLCASIQGIGTGELFFGEGSRLTVL.

The chain couples TRBV15 to TRBJ1-5; D is unresolved. The CDR3 runs 14 residues. The ends were cut back, 3 bases at V and 5 bases at J, with 11 bases in the middle. Germline V CDR1 and CDR2: LNHNV, YYDKDF (reference sequence). The CDR3 region has the DNA TGTGCCACCAGCAGCGGCCTCGGGGATCAGCCCCAGCATTTT. It translates to CATSSGLGDQPQHF. The full variable domain, in which reference TRBV15 and TRBJ1-5 provide the parts outside the CDR3, is DAMVIQNPRYQVTQFGKPVTLSCSQTLNHNVMYWYQQKSSQAPKLLFHYYDKDFNNEADTPDNFQSRRPNTSFCFLDIRSPGLGDTAMYLCATSSGLGDQPQHFGDGTRLSIL.

The chain joins TRBV19 to TRBJ1-5, with TRBD1 matching 9 bases. From germline, CDR1 is LNHDA and CDR2 SQIVND (reference sequence). This CDR3 contains 14 residues. V was clipped by 5 bases and J by 9 bases; unmatched bases: 8. CDR3 protein: CASSLRDRGVPQHF. CDR3 nucleotide sequence: TGTGCCAGTAGTCTTCGAGACAGGGGGGTGCCCCAGCATTTT.

The gene calls are TRBV4-1 and TRBJ1-5; D is uncertain. The CDR3 runs 16 residues. Trimming pared 1 base from V and 0 bases from J, leaving 10 bases between. Germline loops: CDR1 MGHRA, CDR2 YSYEKL. The chain's CDR3 is CASSQVYSHSNQPQHF. The CDR3 nucleotides are TGCGCCAGCAGCCAAGTTTACAGCCATAGCAATCAGCCCCAGCATTTT.

V and J are TRBV5-4 and TRBJ2-7; 10 nucleotides match TRBD1. The CDR3 covers 16 residues. Germline CDR1 SGHNT, CDR2 YYREEE (reference sequence). Trimming removed 4 bases from V and 1 base from J; junction bases left unmatched: 8. Here the CDR3 reads CASSADRDRGSYEQYF. The DNA for the CDR3 is TGTGCCAGCAGCGCAGACCGGGACAGGGGATCCTACGAGCAGTACTTC. Looking up the rest from reference TRBV5-4 and TRBJ2-7 gives the full variable domain: ETGVTQSPTHLIKTRGQQVTLRCSSQSGHNTVSWYQQALGQGPQFIFQYYREEENGRGNFPPRFSGLQFPNYSSELNVNALELDDSALYLCASSADRDRGSYEQYFGPGTRLTVT.

J is TRBJ1-2 and V is TRBV6-5; D is undetermined. V was shortened by 8 bases and J by 8 bases, with 6 bases between the two germline ends. CDR3 size: 9 residues. Germline CDR1 reads MNHEY; CDR2 reads SVGAGI. CDR3 loop: CASSGGYTF. The CDR3 DNA follows: TGTGCCAGCTCGGGGGGCTACACCTTC.

A few counts support this clone. The gene calls are TRBV5-8 and TRBJ1-1, with D perhaps matching TRBD1 (5 bases). Germline V gives CDR1 SGHTS, CDR2 YDEGEE. Trimming cost V 2 bases and J 6 bases, with 11 bases left between them. The CDR3 spans 13 residues. The CDR3 bases are TGTGCCAGCAGCTTAGGTCGGGGCGCTGAAGCTTTCTTT. As protein: CASSLGRGAEAFF.

The rearrangement joins TRBV7-2 to TRBJ2-7; TRBD2 aligns across 7 bases. The germline V gene encodes CDR1 SGHTA and CDR2 FQGNSA. V gave up 2 bases and J gave up 5 bases; unmatched junction bases: 3. The CDR3 loop spans 13 amino acids. CDR3 sequence reads: CASSLMGGNEQYF. DNA of the CDR3: TGTGCCAGCAGCTTAATGGGGGGGAACGAGCAGTACTTC.

This chain links TRBV5-1 with TRBJ2-1; possibly TRBD1 for D (6 bases). The ends were cut back, 4 bases at V and 0 bases at J, with 11 bases in the middle. This CDR3 is built from 15 residues. Germline V CDR1 and CDR2: SGHRS, YFSETQ. The CDR3 reads CASSGQSYSYNEQFF. DNA of the CDR3: TGCGCCAGCAGCGGACAGAGCTACTCCTACAATGAGCAGTTCTTC.